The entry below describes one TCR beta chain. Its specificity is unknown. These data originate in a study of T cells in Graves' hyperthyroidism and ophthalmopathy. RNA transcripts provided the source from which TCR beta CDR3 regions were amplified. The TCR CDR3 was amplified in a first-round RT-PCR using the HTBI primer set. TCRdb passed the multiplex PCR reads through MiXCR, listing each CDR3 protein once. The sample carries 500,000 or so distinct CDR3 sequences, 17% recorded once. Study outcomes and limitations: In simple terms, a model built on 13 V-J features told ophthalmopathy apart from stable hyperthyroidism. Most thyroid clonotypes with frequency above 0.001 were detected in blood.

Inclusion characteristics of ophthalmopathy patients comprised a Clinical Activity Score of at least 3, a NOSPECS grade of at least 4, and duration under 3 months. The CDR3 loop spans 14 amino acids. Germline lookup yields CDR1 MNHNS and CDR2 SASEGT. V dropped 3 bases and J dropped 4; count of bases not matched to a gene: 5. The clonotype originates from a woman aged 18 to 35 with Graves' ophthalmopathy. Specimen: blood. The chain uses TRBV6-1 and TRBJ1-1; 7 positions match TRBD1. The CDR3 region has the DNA TGTGCCAGCAGTGAGACAGGGTTTGGCACTGAAGCTTTCTTT. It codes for CASSETGFGTEAFF.